Below are 24 T cell receptor beta chains sequenced from a single sample in a study of T cells in Graves' hyperthyroidism and ophthalmopathy. Amplification targeted TCR beta CDR3 regions from RNA transcripts. An initial round of RT-PCR targeting the TCR CDR3 relied on the HTBI primer set. MiXCR, applied by TCRdb to the multiplex PCR reads, yields one record per CDR3 protein. The sample lists roughly 500,000 distinct CDR3 sequences, 40% to 50% occurring once. The material sequenced was peripheral blood or thyroid tissue (not recorded which). Receptors were obtained from an adult woman with Graves' disease, either hyperthyroidism or ophthalmopathy (not recorded which).

This clonotype was recorded at least ten times. This chain uses TRBV20-1 with TRBJ1-5, with TRBD1 matching 10 bases. The CDR3 is 17 residues long. J gave up 1 base and V 3 bases, and 9 bases lay outside the gene matches. Germline V gene data show CDR1 as DFQATT and CDR2 as SNEGSKA (reference sequence). The CDR3 spells CSASLGTGALSNQPQHF. CDR3 coding DNA: TGCAGTGCTAGTTTGGGGACAGGGGCATTAAGCAATCAGCCCCAGCATTTT.

This clonotype was counted at least ten times. A read error may produce the germline difference seen at one junction end. The chain combines TRBV7-3 with TRBJ2-5; D may be TRBD2 (6 bases). Germline assignment: CDR1 SGHTA and CDR2 FQGTGA. The CDR3 is made up of 14 amino acids. CDR3 coding DNA: TGTGCTAGCAGCTTCGGGGGTTCCCAAGAGACCCAGTACTTC. Its translation is CASSFGGSQETQYF.

The sample holds a few counts of this clonotype. The chain joins TRBV6-7 to TRBJ2-7; D may be TRBD2 (6 bases). TRBV6-7 carries the ORF label, with uncertain function. This CDR3 is 16 amino acids long. The V end lost 6 bases, the J end lost 2 bases, and 20 bases lay between the germline ends. CDR3 region: CASSCSRRELAYEQYF. In DNA form, the CDR3 reads TGTGCCAGCAGCTGCTCTCGACGGGAGCTAGCCTACGAGCAGTACTTC.

This clonotype was seen ten or more times. The gene calls are TRBV11-2 and TRBJ2-5, with 14 bases matching TRBD2. Germline V gene data show CDR1 as SGHAT and CDR2 as FQNNGV. V trimming: 5 bases; J trimming: 5 bases; junction bases outside the gene matches: 7. The CDR3 extends over 16 amino acids. The CDR3 region has the DNA TGTGCCAGCAGCGAGGGGACTAGCGGGAGTTGGGAGACCCAGTACTTC. This sequence encodes CASSEGTSGSWETQYF.

This clonotype was counted only a few times. The chain links TRBV6-6 to TRBJ2-7; D possibly corresponds to TRBD2 (5 bases). This CDR3 contains 17 residues. The V end lost 2 bases, the J end lost 3 bases, and 20 bases lay between the germline ends. In germline, CDR1 is MNHNY, CDR2 SVGAGI (reference sequence). The CDR3 sequence: CASSYPPTTAGSYEQYF. CDR3 nucleotides: TGTGCCAGCAGTTACCCACCCACTACTGCTGGGAGCTACGAGCAGTACTTC.

This chain connects TRBV15 to TRBJ1-1; D is uncertain. The CDR3 is 13 amino acids. V was clipped by 6 bases and J by 2 bases, with 10 bases between them. CDR1 is LNHNV and CDR2 is YYDKDF in the germline V gene (reference sequence). The CDR3 protein is CATSRTVNTEAFF. As DNA, the CDR3 is TGTGCCACCAGTAGAACCGTTAACACTGAAGCTTTCTTT.

As regards this clonotype: The junction shows a germline mismatch at one end, possibly a read error. The rearrangement uses TRBV5-1 and TRBJ1-1; 9 bases match TRBD1. The germline gives CDR1 SGHRS, CDR2 YFSETQ. The CDR3 covers 14 residues. The CDR3 loop is CVSSFDRGNTEPFF. The CDR3 DNA sequence: TGCGTCAGCAGCTTTGACAGGGGGAACACTGAACCTTTCTTT. Full variable domain (rest looked up from reference TRBV5-1 and TRBJ1-1): KAGVTQTPRYLIKTRGQQVTLSCSPISGHRSVSWYQQTPGQGLQFLFEYFSETQRNKGNFPGRFSGRQFSNSRSEMNVSTLELGDSALYLCVSSFDRGNTEPFFGQGTRLTVV.

This clonotype appeared once. The V gene is TRBV19, the J gene TRBJ2-2; D is unresolved. CDR1 is LNHDA and CDR2 is SQIVND in the germline V gene (reference sequence). The CDR3 covers 14 residues. The V gene lost 6 bases and the J gene lost 6 bases, with 14 bases spanning the gap. CDR3 in DNA: TGTGCCAGTAGCCTTGAGATTTTGGCCGGGGAGCTGTTTTTT. It specifies CASSLEILAGELFF.

This sequence joins TRBV7-9 and TRBJ2-5; the D gene is possibly TRBD2 (6 bases). The CDR3 covers 13 residues. V gave up 11 bases and J gave up 2 bases, with 15 bases separating them. Germline loops: CDR1 SEHNR, CDR2 FQNEAQ (reference sequence). For the CDR3, the DNA is TGTGCCGCGTGGGAGGCCCTGCAAGAGACCCAGTACTTC. This translates into CAAWEALQETQYF.

The J gene is TRBJ1-4, the V gene TRBV5-1; D is uncertain. Germline V gene data show CDR1 as SGHRS and CDR2 as YFSETQ. The V and J ends lost 2 bases and 10 bases respectively, with 12 bases between them. The CDR3 extends over 13 amino acids. The CDR3 DNA sequence: TGCGCCAGCAGCTTAATCGGAACCCGAAAACTGTTTTTT. This gives the protein CASSLIGTRKLFF.

CDR3 residues: CASSPRTSQTGELFF. CDR3 DNA sequence: TGTGCCAGCAGCCCTCGGACTAGCCAAACCGGGGAGCTGTTTTTT. The genes are TRBV5-6 and TRBJ2-2; 8 bases line up with TRBD2. This CDR3 is built from 15 residues. Germline V gene data show CDR1 as SGHDT and CDR2 as YYEEEE. The J segment lost 5 bases and the V segment lost 4 bases, leaving 7 bases of the junction unmatched.

The gene calls are TRBV7-8 and TRBJ2-7; TRBD1 might be the D (6 bases). The V end lost 1 base, the J end lost 2 bases, and 18 bases lay between the germline ends. The CDR3 has 17 residues. Germline loops: CDR1 SGHVS, CDR2 FQNEAQ. The CDR3 sequence: CASSLGPLGHEAYEQYF. The CDR3 DNA sequence: TGTGCCAGCAGCTTAGGTCCATTGGGACACGAAGCCTACGAGCAGTACTTC.

The rearrangement links TRBV2 to TRBJ1-2, with D possibly matching TRBD1 (5 bases). There are 15 residues in the CDR3. The germline CDR1 and CDR2 sequences are SNHLY and FYNNEI. V dropped 2 bases and J dropped 4 bases, with 14 bases sitting between them. The CDR3 DNA reads TGTGCCAGCAGTGAACAGGGAATTCGTAGCTATGGCTACACCTTC. Translating gives CASSEQGIRSYGYTF.

CDR3 loop: CASSLSSRGNQPQHF. For the CDR3, the DNA is TGTGCCAGCAGCTTGTCCAGTCGGGGGAATCAGCCCCAGCATTTT. This chain connects TRBV5-5 to TRBJ1-5; tentatively, D is TRBD1 (5 bases). CDR3 length equals 15 residues. Trimming shortened V by 1 base and J by 4 bases, and 12 bases separated the two germline ends. Germline CDR1 and CDR2: SGHKS and YYEKEE (reference sequence).

The rearrangement links TRBV7-3 to TRBJ1-6; 8 bases line up with TRBD1. V shed 6 bases, J shed 10 bases, and the junction held 8 bases outside the gene matches. There are 14 residues in the CDR3. Per germline, CDR1 SGHTA and CDR2 FQGTGA. CDR3 nucleotide sequence: TGTGCCAGCAGGTCCCAGGGGGCAGGCTCACCCCTCCACTTT. The encoded protein is CASRSQGAGSPLHF.

The chain couples TRBV2 to TRBJ2-5; 9 nucleotides agree with TRBD2. Losses at the gene ends were 11 bases for V and 4 bases for J; bases not matched to a gene: 11. The CDR3 covers 14 residues. Germline-derived CDR1 and CDR2 are SNHLY and FYNNEI. The CDR3 sequence is CAYGTSNWGETQYF. CDR3 DNA: TGTGCCTATGGGACTAGCAACTGGGGAGAGACCCAGTACTTC.

The chain carries TRBV29-1 and TRBJ2-7, with no clear D. This CDR3 region has 12 residues. V dropped 8 bases and J dropped 3 bases, with 14 bases sitting between them. Germline-derived CDR1 and CDR2 are SQVTM and ANQGSEA. Here the CDR3 DNA reads TGCAGCCCTGGGCTGGCGAACTACGAGCAGTACTTC. As protein: CSPGLANYEQYF.

This clonotype came up a few times. The V and J genes are TRBV10-3 and TRBJ1-2, with 10 positions matching TRBD1. V shed 7 bases, J shed 6 bases, and the junction held 11 bases outside the gene matches. Germline V gene data show CDR1 as ENHRY and CDR2 as SYGVKD. The CDR3 sequence is 15 residues long. The CDR3 loop is CAITPGTGVNHGYTF. CDR3 in DNA: TGTGCCATCACCCCAGGGACAGGGGTGAATCATGGCTACACCTTC.

This chain joins TRBV3-1 and TRBJ1-1, with D hard to call. The CDR3 extends over 14 amino acids. Germline CDR1 is LGHDT and CDR2 is YNNKEL (reference sequence). Trimming stripped 4 bases from V and 7 bases from J, with 16 bases between. CDR3 nucleotides: TGTGCCAGCAGCCGAAGTTTTGCGGGTGATGAAGCTTTCTTT. As protein: CASSRSFAGDEAFF.

The V call is TRBV7-2, the J call TRBJ2-7; TRBD2 matches 12 bases. CDR1 is SGHTA, CDR2 FQGNSA, per germline. CDR3 length equals 17 residues. CDR3 DNA: TGTGTCGGCAGCTTCGATTTGACTAGCGGGAGACGAAACGAGCAGTACTTC. It translates to CVGSFDLTSGRRNEQYF.

This clonotype has just a few counts. The chain links TRBV7-2 to TRBJ1-2, with no clear D. Germline lookup yields CDR1 SGHTA and CDR2 FQGNSA. The CDR3 is made up of 14 amino acids. V lost 6 bases to trimming and J lost 6 bases, with 17 bases between them. CDR3 sequence (DNA): TGTGCCAGCAGGGTGCTCCTTTGCGGCAATGGCTACACCTTC. Amino acids: CASRVLLCGNGYTF. The variable domain in full, completed from reference TRBV7-2 and TRBJ1-2, reads GAGVSQSPSNKVTEKGKDVELRCDPISGHTALYWYRQSLGQGLEFLIYFQGNSAPDKSGLPSDRFSAERTGGSVSTLTIQRTQQEDSAVYLCASRVLLCGNGYTFGSGTRLTVV.

This clonotype was counted a few times. This chain joins TRBV10-3 and TRBJ2-3; D might be TRBD2 (6 bases). The V gene lost 0 bases and the J gene lost 1 base, with 11 bases spanning the gap. In germline, CDR1 is ENHRY, CDR2 SYGVKD. The CDR3 length is 16 residues. CDR3 sequence reads: CAISESQGGGTDTQYF. For the CDR3, the DNA is TGTGCCATCAGTGAGTCGCAAGGAGGGGGCACAGATACGCAGTATTTT.

This clonotype has just a few counts. The chain combines TRBV4-3 with TRBJ1-4; TRBD1 might be the D (6 bases). V lost 3 bases, J lost 7 bases, and 21 bases lay in between. CDR3 length: 17 residues. Germline V gene sequence: CDR1 LGHNA, CDR2 YSLEER. The CDR3 nucleotides read TGCGCCAGCAGCCAGGACAGATACCGCCGCTTTAGTGAAAAACTGTTTTTT. It encodes CASSQDRYRRFSEKLFF.

To note about this clonotype: Compared with germline, one end of the junction differs, possibly owing to a read error. This chain uses TRBV10-3 with TRBJ1-5; 7 bases align to TRBD1. Germline V CDR1 and CDR2: ENHRY, SYGVKD. This CDR3 spans 14 amino acids. The CDR3 coding sequence is TGTGCCATCAGTGTAGACAGGGTGGGACAGCCTCAGCATTTT. Residues: CAISVDRVGQPQHF.